Listed below are T cell receptor beta chains from one sample, sequenced in a study of blood T cell repertoires in COVID-19. Profiled with immunoSEQ multiplex PCR; TCRdb holds only in-frame clones, not every one. This sample yields about 38,000 clones, of which approximately 90% are seen a single time; roughly 7.2% belongs to the top ten. Sequencing used peripheral blood. Receptors originate from a human donor in a cohort sampled during active COVID-19. The CDR3 runs from the conserved cysteine through the conserved F or W. D genes are given only for firm matches. Expanded clones are given a class, and other clones once, few, many or no size at all.

d_gene: TRBD1; v_gene: TRBV4-2; abundance: -; j_gene: TRBJ1-6; len: 16; CDR3nt: TGTGCCAGCAGCCGAGAAGGACAGGGAGATAATTCACCCCTCCACTTT; CDR3aa: CASSREGQGDNSPLHF
d_gene: TRBD1; v_gene: TRBV6-6; abundance: -; j_gene: TRBJ2-7; len: 15; CDR3nt: TGTGCCAGCAGACTCCCGCGACAGGGGCTCTACGAGCAGTACTTC; CDR3aa: CASRLPRQGLYEQYF
d_gene: -; v_gene: TRBV30; abundance: -; j_gene: TRBJ1-4; len: 14; CDR3nt: TGTGCCTGGAGTGTGAGGTCAGGGTACGAAAAACTGTTTTTT; CDR3aa: CAWSVRSGYEKLFF
d_gene: TRBD1; v_gene: TRBV28; abundance: -; j_gene: TRBJ1-1; len: 14; CDR3nt: TGTGCCAGCAGTTTGGCAGGGGGGCACACTGAAGCTTTCTTT; CDR3aa: CASSLAGGHTEAFF
d_gene: -; v_gene: TRBV5-1; abundance: -; j_gene: TRBJ1-1; len: 14; CDR3nt: TGCGCCAGCAGGGACCCCGGGGGGAACACTGAAGCTTTCTTT; CDR3aa: CASRDPGGNTEAFF
d_gene: -; v_gene: TRBV12-5; abundance: -; j_gene: TRBJ2-2; len: 12; CDR3nt: TGTGCTAGTGAGGGGGACACCGGGGAGCTGTTTTTT; CDR3aa: CASEGDTGELFF
d_gene: -; v_gene: TRBV2; abundance: -; j_gene: TRBJ2-2; len: 13; CDR3nt: TGTGCCAGCGCGAGCTCTAACACCGGGGAGCTGTTTTTT; CDR3aa: CASASSNTGELFF
d_gene: -; v_gene: TRBV5-6; abundance: few; j_gene: TRBJ2-2; len: 17; CDR3nt: TGTGCCAGCAGCTTGGCAGGGTCAACCGGCGGAAACGGGGAGCTGTTTTTT; CDR3aa: CASSLAGSTGGNGELFF
d_gene: TRBD1; v_gene: TRBV27; abundance: -; j_gene: TRBJ1-6; len: 17; CDR3nt: TGTGCCAGCAGTTTAGGGACAGGGAGCTCCTATAATTCACCCCTCCACTTT; CDR3aa: CASSLGTGSSYNSPLHF
d_gene: TRBD1; v_gene: TRBV27; abundance: -; j_gene: TRBJ2-7; len: 14; CDR3nt: TGTGCCAGCAGTCGACAGGGTAAAACCTACGAGCAGTACTTC; CDR3aa: CASSRQGKTYEQYF
d_gene: -; v_gene: TRBV12-2; abundance: -; j_gene: TRBJ1-1; len: 17; CDR3nt: TGTGCAAGTCGCTTAGCGAGTACGGTGTTCTCGAACACTGAAGCTTTCTTT; CDR3aa: CASRLASTVFSNTEAFF
d_gene: -; v_gene: TRBV28; abundance: -; j_gene: TRBJ1-2; len: 14; CDR3nt: TGTGCCAGCAGCCCTGTGGGGGGGGTGCATGGCTACACCTTC; CDR3aa: CASSPVGGVHGYTF
d_gene: TRBD2; v_gene: TRBV10-2; abundance: -; j_gene: TRBJ2-2; len: 19; CDR3nt: TGCGCCAGCAAGGCCGGTCCCGGGACTAGCGCACTTCAGGGCGGGGAGCTGTTTTTT; CDR3aa: CASKAGPGTSALQGGELFF
d_gene: -; v_gene: TRBV6-2/TRBV6-3; abundance: -; j_gene: TRBJ2-2; len: 15; CDR3nt: TGTGCCAGCAGCCAAGGGGGAATTAGCACCGGGGAGCTGTTTTTT; CDR3aa: CASSQGGISTGELFF
d_gene: TRBD2; v_gene: TRBV5-6; abundance: -; j_gene: TRBJ2-1; len: 17; CDR3nt: TGTGCCAGCAGCTTGGGCCTCCGCGGGAGGACGTACAATGAGCAGTTCTTC; CDR3aa: CASSLGLRGRTYNEQFF
d_gene: -; v_gene: TRBV6-2/TRBV6-3; abundance: -; j_gene: TRBJ2-1; len: 18; CDR3nt: TGTGCCAGCAGTTACCCGGGACACGGAGTGACGGTTTACAATGAGCAGTTCTTC; CDR3aa: CASSYPGHGVTVYNEQFF
d_gene: TRBD1; v_gene: TRBV7-3; abundance: -; j_gene: TRBJ2-2; len: 20; CDR3nt: TGTGCCAGCAGCTTAGTATTAAAGGGGACAGGGGGCCGGAACACCGGGGAGCTGTTTTTT; CDR3aa: CASSLVLKGTGGRNTGELFF
d_gene: -; v_gene: TRBV15; abundance: -; j_gene: TRBJ2-3; len: 15; CDR3nt: TGTGCCACCAGCAGAGATTCTAGGAGCACAGATACGCAGTATTTT; CDR3aa: CATSRDSRSTDTQYF
d_gene: TRBD2; v_gene: TRBV27; abundance: -; j_gene: TRBJ2-7; len: 19; CDR3nt: TGTGCCAGCAGTTTAAGGGCCAGAGGACTAGCGGGCTCATCCTACGAGCAGTACTTC; CDR3aa: CASSLRARGLAGSSYEQYF
d_gene: TRBD1; v_gene: TRBV28; abundance: -; j_gene: TRBJ2-1; len: 12; CDR3nt: TGTGCCACGGGACAGGGGGCGGGTGAGCAGTTCTTC; CDR3aa: CATGQGAGEQFF
d_gene: -; v_gene: TRBV29-1; abundance: -; j_gene: TRBJ2-2; len: 13; CDR3nt: TGCAGCGTTGATACAGGTGCGACCGGGGAGCTGTTTTTT; CDR3aa: CSVDTGATGELFF
d_gene: TRBD1; v_gene: TRBV5-3; abundance: -; j_gene: TRBJ1-2; len: 17; CDR3nt: TGTGCCAGAAGCAAAAGGAGGACAGGGGAGAATCTCTATGGCTACACCTTC; CDR3aa: CARSKRRTGENLYGYTF
d_gene: -; v_gene: TRBV10-3; abundance: -; j_gene: TRBJ2-7; len: 14; CDR3nt: TGTGCCATCACCCCTACGGGGGTGGGCTACGAGCAGTACTTC; CDR3aa: CAITPTGVGYEQYF
d_gene: TRBD1; v_gene: TRBV7-8; abundance: -; j_gene: TRBJ2-2; len: 15; CDR3nt: TGTGCCAGCAGCAGCAACAGGGGTGCCACCGGGGAGCTGTTTTTT; CDR3aa: CASSSNRGATGELFF
d_gene: -; v_gene: TRBV6-5; abundance: once; j_gene: TRBJ1-2; len: 14; CDR3nt: TGTGCCAGCAGTTACCAAGGGGGAAGGGATGGCTACACCTTC; CDR3aa: CASSYQGGRDGYTF
d_gene: -; v_gene: TRBV20-1; abundance: -; j_gene: TRBJ2-7; len: 11; CDR3nt: TGCAGTGCTAGGGACAGTTACGAGCAGTACTTC; CDR3aa: CSARDSYEQYF
d_gene: -; v_gene: TRBV28; abundance: -; j_gene: TRBJ1-2; len: 16; CDR3nt: TGTGCCAGCAGCCCAGTTACAGGGACACCCAGCTATGGCTACACCTTC; CDR3aa: CASSPVTGTPSYGYTF
d_gene: -; v_gene: TRBV5-6; abundance: -; j_gene: TRBJ2-7; len: 12; CDR3nt: TGTGCCAGCAGCTTGCAGGACTACGAGCAGTACTTC; CDR3aa: CASSLQDYEQYF
d_gene: -; v_gene: TRBV3-1/TRBV3-2; abundance: -; j_gene: TRBJ1-3; len: 16; CDR3nt: TGTGCCAGCAGCCGCCTCAGGGGTTATGAGGGAAACACCATATATTTT; CDR3aa: CASSRLRGYEGNTIYF
d_gene: -; v_gene: TRBV11-3; abundance: -; j_gene: TRBJ2-7; len: 15; CDR3nt: TGTGCCAGCAGCTTAGGAATGGGCAGGGGTTACGAGCAGTACTTC; CDR3aa: CASSLGMGRGYEQYF
d_gene: TRBD1; v_gene: TRBV5-1; abundance: -; j_gene: TRBJ2-3; len: 12; CDR3nt: TGCGCCAGCAGCTCACAGGGGGATACGCAGTATTTT; CDR3aa: CASSSQGDTQYF
d_gene: TRBD1; v_gene: TRBV5-1; abundance: -; j_gene: TRBJ2-1; len: 16; CDR3nt: TGCGCCAGCAGCCCCACGCCAGGGGGCACCTACAATGAGCAGTTCTTC; CDR3aa: CASSPTPGGTYNEQFF
d_gene: TRBD2; v_gene: TRBV5-1; abundance: -; j_gene: TRBJ2-1; len: 17; CDR3nt: TGCGCCAGCAGCAAGGGACTAGCGGGCAGCTCCTACAATGAGCAGTTCTTC; CDR3aa: CASSKGLAGSSYNEQFF
d_gene: TRBD2; v_gene: TRBV5-1; abundance: -; j_gene: TRBJ2-3; len: 15; CDR3nt: TGCGCCAGTTCAAGCGGGATTCGGGGGGGAGATACGCAGTATTTT; CDR3aa: CASSSGIRGGDTQYF
d_gene: -; v_gene: TRBV2; abundance: -; j_gene: TRBJ2-7; len: 14; CDR3nt: TGTGCCAGCAGTTGGAGCAGGGGTAGTGACGAGCAGTACTTC; CDR3aa: CASSWSRGSDEQYF
d_gene: TRBD2; v_gene: TRBV30; abundance: -; j_gene: TRBJ2-2; len: 15; CDR3nt: TGTGCCTGGCGCACTAGCGGGAGTCTTAGTGGGGAGCTGTTTTTT; CDR3aa: CAWRTSGSLSGELFF
d_gene: -; v_gene: TRBV19; abundance: once; j_gene: TRBJ2-7; len: 14; CDR3nt: TGTGCCAGTAGTATTCGGCAAGGGGCCTACGAGCAGTACTTC; CDR3aa: CASSIRQGAYEQYF
d_gene: -; v_gene: TRBV2; abundance: -; j_gene: TRBJ2-4; len: 14; CDR3nt: TGTGCCAGCAGTTCCCCCGGGGGCAAAAACATTCAGTACTTC; CDR3aa: CASSSPGGKNIQYF
d_gene: TRBD1; v_gene: TRBV9; abundance: -; j_gene: TRBJ1-6; len: 15; CDR3nt: TGTGCCAGCAGCGTAGATGGACAGGGCAATTCACCCCTCCACTTT; CDR3aa: CASSVDGQGNSPLHF
d_gene: TRBD1; v_gene: TRBV12-5; abundance: -; j_gene: TRBJ2-7; len: 16; CDR3nt: TGTGCTAGTGGCCGAGGGGGTGACAGGGGCTCCTACGAGCAGTACTTC; CDR3aa: CASGRGGDRGSYEQYF
d_gene: TRBD1; v_gene: TRBV11-2; abundance: -; j_gene: TRBJ1-1; len: 15; CDR3nt: TGTGCCAGCAGCTTAGTCGGGACAGGGGCCAGGAAAGCTTTCTTT; CDR3aa: CASSLVGTGARKAFF
d_gene: -; v_gene: TRBV28; abundance: -; j_gene: TRBJ2-2; len: 14; CDR3nt: TGTGCCAGCAGTAGACAGCCTAACACCGGGGAGCTGTTTTTT; CDR3aa: CASSRQPNTGELFF
d_gene: TRBD1; v_gene: TRBV5-8; abundance: once; j_gene: TRBJ2-3; len: 14; CDR3nt: TGTGCCAGCAGCCCCCGACAGGGGGGAGATACGCAGTATTTT; CDR3aa: CASSPRQGGDTQYF
d_gene: TRBD1; v_gene: TRBV4-1; abundance: -; j_gene: TRBJ1-3; len: 15; CDR3nt: TGCGCCAGCAGTAGACCAGGGGGCCCTGGAAACACCATATATTTT; CDR3aa: CASSRPGGPGNTIYF
d_gene: TRBD1; v_gene: TRBV2; abundance: -; j_gene: TRBJ2-7; len: 18; CDR3nt: TGTGCCAGCAGTGAAGCGCTTCTCAGGGACAGTTCATCCTACGAGCAGTACTTC; CDR3aa: CASSEALLRDSSSYEQYF
d_gene: -; v_gene: TRBV4-3; abundance: -; j_gene: TRBJ2-7; len: 15; CDR3nt: TGCGCCAGCAGCCAAGATGAATGGGGGGGCAACGAGCAGTACTTC; CDR3aa: CASSQDEWGGNEQYF
d_gene: TRBD1; v_gene: TRBV28; abundance: -; j_gene: TRBJ1-1; len: 14; CDR3nt: TGTGCCAGCAGTTTCAGCAGGGGGCTCTCTGAAGCTTTCTTT; CDR3aa: CASSFSRGLSEAFF
d_gene: TRBD2; v_gene: TRBV5-6; abundance: -; j_gene: TRBJ2-3; len: 16; CDR3nt: TGTGCCAGCAGCTTTCAGCGGGGCCGAGGACCAGATACGCAGTATTTT; CDR3aa: CASSFQRGRGPDTQYF
d_gene: -; v_gene: TRBV5-1; abundance: once; j_gene: TRBJ1-2; len: 15; CDR3nt: TGCGCCAGCAGCCCGGGTGGGACACGCATCTATGGCTACACCTTC; CDR3aa: CASSPGGTRIYGYTF
d_gene: TRBD2; v_gene: TRBV3-1/TRBV3-2; abundance: once; j_gene: TRBJ2-7; len: 15; CDR3nt: TGTGCCAGCAGCCAATTCGCGGGAGGGCCTGGAGAGCAGTACTTC; CDR3aa: CASSQFAGGPGEQYF
d_gene: -; v_gene: TRBV12-3/TRBV12-4; abundance: -; j_gene: TRBJ1-1; len: 13; CDR3nt: TGTGCCAGCAGTTTGGGCGTATACACTGAAGCTTTCTTT; CDR3aa: CASSLGVYTEAFF
d_gene: TRBD1; v_gene: TRBV11-2; abundance: -; j_gene: TRBJ1-1; len: 15; CDR3nt: TGTGCCAGCAGCCCAGGACAGGGGGCGCGCACTGAAGCTTTCTTT; CDR3aa: CASSPGQGARTEAFF